This T cell receptor (beta chain) was sequenced during a study of CD8+CD57+ T cells in acquired aplastic anemia. About the study: The study obtained an average of about 3.4 ug of DNA from sorted CD4+ and CD8+ cells. Study observations and caveats: CD8+ Simpson's diversity did not differ significantly between patients and controls. Roughly 28 was the count of CD8+ CDR3 sequences that patients shared with controls.

Germline V gene data show CDR1 as SNHLY and CDR2 as FYNNEI. Trimming cost V 6 bases and J 13 bases, with 19 bases left between them. This CDR3 is 13 amino acids long. Turning to this clonotype: Its cognate antigen is unknown.

Patients selected for sequencing had displayed CD8+CD57+ cell expansion by flow cytometry. Every patient had severe acquired aplastic anemia. Profiling of TCR beta VDJ combinations and CDR3 sequences used genomic DNA as template. TCRdb reprocessed the reads via MiXCR and lists one record per CDR3 protein. The table shows approximately 190,000 distinct CDR3 sequences, with 48% occurring only once. The sample comprised sorted CD4+, CD8+, or CD8+CD57+ T cells (not recorded which) from PBMCs. The receptor comes from a human donor with aplastic anemia. V is TRBV2 and J is TRBJ2-1; a possible D gene is TRBD2 (6 bases). In DNA form, the CDR3 reads TGTGCCAGCAGCGTAGCGGCGGGACCCGATCAGTTCTTC. Its protein is CASSVAAGPDQFF. The full variable domain, rest sourced from reference TRBV2 and TRBJ2-1, is EPEVTQTPSHQVTQMGQEVILRCVPISNHLYFYWYRQILGQKVEFLVSFYNNEISEKSEIFDDQFSVERPDGSNFTLKIRSTKLEDSAMYFCASSVAAGPDQFFGPGTRLTVL.